These 2 T cell receptor beta chains share one sample of origin, sequenced in a study of blood T cell repertoires in COVID-19. Only in-frame clones appear in the TCRdb table, and some are missing; sequencing was by immunoSEQ multiplex PCR. The sample has about 110,000 clones, approximately 87% seen once; the top ten hold 15% to 20%. The sequencing input was peripheral blood. The source is a woman aged 55-69 years with acute or convalescent COVID-19.

The rearrangement joins TRBV4-1 to TRBJ1-3; TRBD1 matches at 10 bases. The J segment lost 2 bases and the V segment lost 1 base, leaving 2 bases of the junction unmatched. The V gene's germline CDR1 is MGHRA and CDR2 YSYEKL. The CDR3 runs to 16 residues. The CDR3 coding sequence is TGCGCCAGCAGCCAAGGGGACAGGGGAACTGGAAACACCATATATTTT. Protein: CASSQGDRGTGNTIYF.

The table lists this clone with a few counts. The chain carries TRBV3-1 (or the pseudogene TRBV3-2) and TRBJ1-2; 8 positions agree with TRBD1. With 4 bases clipped from V and 4 bases from J, the junction kept 2 bases outside the gene matches. This CDR3 is 13 amino acids long. Germline V gene data show CDR1 as LGHDT and CDR2 as YNNKEL (reference sequence). The CDR3 DNA sequence: TGTGCCAGCAGCCCGACAGGGGCCTATGGCTACACCTTC. It translates to CASSPTGAYGYTF.